These 21 T cell receptor beta chains were sequenced from one sample in a study of blood T cell repertoires in COVID-19. Assay: immunoSEQ multiplex PCR; the TCRdb copy retains only in-frame clones and omits some. The table lists 250,000 to 350,000 clones, around nine tenths of them singletons. The sequencing sample was made of PBMCs or T cells enriched from blood (not recorded which). The receptors shown here come from a woman aged 25 to 39 who had recovered from COVID-19.

The chain employs TRBV30 and TRBJ2-3; 9 bases are a match to TRBD2. The V gene end was trimmed by 0 bases and the J gene end by 4 bases; junction bases not matched to a gene: 5. The CDR3 extends over 15 amino acids. Germline V gene data show CDR1 as GTSNPN and CDR2 as SVGIG (reference sequence). The CDR3 is CAWSVRLAAADTQYF. CDR3 nucleotide sequence: TGTGCCTGGAGTGTACGACTAGCGGCAGCAGATACGCAGTATTTT.

The J gene is TRBJ2-7, the V gene TRBV5-8; D is undetermined. Trimming took 1 base from V and 1 from J, leaving 3 bases between them. The V gene's germline CDR1 is SGHTS and CDR2 YDEGEE. The CDR3 loop spans 12 amino acids. The CDR3, as DNA: TGTGCCAGCAGCTTGCTGTCCTACGAGCAGTACTTC. As protein: CASSLLSYEQYF.

This clone was detected a few times. This chain connects TRBV18 to TRBJ1-4, with 7 bases fitting TRBD1. The ends lost 8 bases at V and 7 bases at J; junction bases unmatched: 13. Germline lookup yields CDR1 KGHSH and CDR2 LQKENI. The CDR3 spans 15 residues. CDR3 amino acids: CASTRDRDRSEKLFF. For the CDR3, the DNA is TGTGCCAGCACCCGGGACAGAGATCGTTCTGAAAAACTGTTTTTT.

This sequence joins TRBV7-8 and TRBJ2-1, with D perhaps TRBD2 (6 bases). This CDR3 spans 17 amino acids. The V gene lost 7 bases and the J gene lost 0 bases, with 19 bases spanning the gap. Germline values: CDR1 SGHVS, CDR2 FQNEAQ. The CDR3 nucleotides are TGTGCCAGCATCCTACGGGCCCCGCGGGACTCCTACAATGAGCAGTTCTTC. It specifies CASILRAPRDSYNEQFF. The full variable domain, completed using reference TRBV7-8 and TRBJ2-1, is GAGVSQSPRYKVAKRGQDVALRCDPISGHVSLFWYQQALGQGPEFLTYFQNEAQLDKSGLPSDRFFAERPEGSVSTLKIQRTQQEDSAVYLCASILRAPRDSYNEQFFGPGTRLTVL.

In its sample, this clone was seen once. The chain combines TRBV19 with TRBJ2-3; TRBD1 agrees at 8 bases. In germline, CDR1 is LNHDA, CDR2 SQIVND (reference sequence). Trimming removed 3 bases from V and 7 bases from J; junction bases left unmatched: 9. The CDR3 extends over 15 amino acids. Here the CDR3 DNA reads TGTGCCAGTAGTATTTCGGGACAGGAGGGGAATACGCAGTATTTT. Protein product: CASSISGQEGNTQYF.

The rearrangement links TRBV28 to TRBJ2-7, with D maybe TRBD2 (5 bases). V dropped 7 bases and J dropped 0 bases, with 16 bases sitting between them. The CDR3 is 15 residues long. In germline, CDR1 is MDHEN, CDR2 SYDVKM. CDR3 nucleotides: TGTGCCAGCACCCACTCTTCGGGAAACTCCTACGAGCAGTACTTC. It translates to CASTHSSGNSYEQYF.

V and J are TRBV5-4 and TRBJ2-1; 10 bases are shared with TRBD2. Per germline, CDR1 SGHNT and CDR2 YYREEE (reference sequence). This CDR3 is 16 amino acids long. The junction had 7 bases not matched to a gene; V was cut back by 4 bases and J by 3 bases. As DNA, the CDR3 is TGTGCCAGCAGCCATTTTGGGACTAGCGACTACAATGAGCAGTTCTTC. Protein product: CASSHFGTSDYNEQFF. Full variable domain (outside the CDR3, taken from reference TRBV5-4 and TRBJ2-1): ETGVTQSPTHLIKTRGQQVTLRCSSQSGHNTVSWYQQALGQGPQFIFQYYREEENGRGNFPPRFSGLQFPNYSSELNVNALELDDSALYLCASSHFGTSDYNEQFFGPGTRLTVL.

The sample holds one count of this clone. The rearrangement links TRBV7-9 to TRBJ2-7; possible D gene TRBD2, 5 bases. The V end was cut by 4 bases, the J end by 6 bases, with 7 bases between. CDR1 and CDR2 from the germline V gene are SEHNR and FQNEAQ (reference sequence). This CDR3 has 11 residues. CDR3 amino acids: CASSSGGEQYF. CDR3 DNA sequence: TGTGCCAGCAGCTCAGGAGGCGAGCAGTACTTC.

The rearrangement joins TRBV6-5 to TRBJ2-1; D not certain. Trimming left V 0 bases short and J 8 bases short, with 11 bases between. CDR3 size: 14 residues. Germline V gene lookup returns CDR1 MNHEY and CDR2 SVGAGI. CDR3 bases: TGTGCCAGCAGTTACTCGACGGGTATGGATGAGCAGTTCTTC. It yields the protein CASSYSTGMDEQFF.

This chain links TRBV19 with TRBJ2-1; 8 nucleotides line up with TRBD1. The CDR3 contains 15 residues. Germline V gene data show CDR1 as LNHDA and CDR2 as SQIVND (reference sequence). After removal of 7 bases from V and 4 bases from J, the junction contained 9 bases not matched to a gene. As DNA, the CDR3 is TGTGCCAGTACCTCCGGGACAGGTTTTTACAATGAGCAGTTCTTC. Protein product: CASTSGTGFYNEQFF.

The chain uses TRBV7-2 and TRBJ2-5; 7 bases map to TRBD2. The CDR3 consists of 14 residues. The germline V gene encodes CDR1 SGHTA and CDR2 FQGNSA. V gave up 0 bases and J gave up 4 bases; unmatched junction bases: 2. The CDR3 is CASSLAGGRETQYF. In DNA, the CDR3 is TGTGCCAGCAGCTTAGCGGGAGGGAGAGAGACCCAGTACTTC. The full variable domain, rest sourced from reference TRBV7-2 and TRBJ2-5, is GAGVSQSPSNKVTEKGKDVELRCDPISGHTALYWYRQSLGQGLEFLIYFQGNSAPDKSGLPSDRFSAERTGGSVSTLTIQRTQQEDSAVYLCASSLAGGRETQYFGPGTRLLVL.

Remarks on this clone: Other nucleotide sequences from this sample produce the same CDR3. The chain uses TRBV28 and TRBJ1-1; no firm D call. Germline CDR1 MDHEN, CDR2 SYDVKM. The CDR3 runs 16 residues. Trimming left V 1 base short and J 0 bases short, with 12 bases between. DNA of the CDR3: TGTGCCAGCAGTTTATCTCTGCCAGGCATGAACACTGAAGCTTTCTTT. This translates into CASSLSLPGMNTEAFF. Complete variable domain (other parts from reference TRBV28 and TRBJ1-1): DVKVTQSSRYLVKRTGEKVFLECVQDMDHENMFWYRQDPGLGLRLIYFSYDVKMKEKGDIPEGYSVSREKKERFSLILESASTNQTSMYLCASSLSLPGMNTEAFFGQGTRLTVV.

V and J are TRBV7-6 and TRBJ2-7, with D maybe TRBD2 (5 bases). CDR1 SGHVS and CDR2 FNYEAQ come from the germline V gene. Trimming removed 1 base at V and 2 bases at J, with 24 bases between. The CDR3 runs 19 residues. The CDR3 DNA is TGTGCCAGCAGCTTAGAGGCCCCGGGAAGAAGAGGGATCGCCTACGAGCAGTACTTC. Protein sequence: CASSLEAPGRRGIAYEQYF.

The chain recombines TRBV3-1 (or the pseudogene TRBV3-2) with TRBJ2-7; D ambiguous. There are 15 residues in the CDR3. Looked up from germline, CDR1 is LGHDT and CDR2 is YNNKEL (reference sequence). The germline V and J ends were trimmed by 1 base and 6 bases, with 16 bases remaining between them. The CDR3 protein is CASSQVASGSGEQYF. The CDR3 bases are TGTGCCAGCAGCCAAGTTGCCTCTGGCTCGGGCGAGCAGTACTTC.

This chain joins TRBV15 and TRBJ2-7; TRBD2 might be the D (6 bases). The CDR3 is made up of 15 amino acids. Per germline, CDR1 LNHNV and CDR2 YYDKDF (reference sequence). V was trimmed by 1 base and J by 3 bases, leaving 13 bases between them. DNA for the CDR3: TGTGCCACCAGCAGAGGATGGGGGGACCGCTACGAGCAGTACTTC. Protein sequence: CATSRGWGDRYEQYF.

With respect to this clone: Other nucleotide sequences in the sample specify the same CDR3. The CDR3 sequence: CASSLSGQGANYGYTF. CDR3 DNA: TGTGCCAGCAGTTTATCGGGACAGGGAGCTAACTATGGCTACACCTTC. The chain joins TRBV28 to TRBJ1-2; 9 bases line up with TRBD1. From germline, CDR1 is MDHEN and CDR2 SYDVKM. CDR3 length: 16 residues. The trim removed 1 base at V and 0 bases at J, leaving 3 bases unmatched.

The V gene is TRBV6-5, the J gene TRBJ1-5; 10 bases align to TRBD1. This CDR3 is built from 15 residues. V was clipped by 5 bases and J by 5 bases; unmatched bases: 6. CDR1 and CDR2 (germline): MNHEY, SVGAGI. The CDR3 DNA follows: TGTGCCAGCAGTCGGACAGGGGGTGTTGATCAGCCCCAGCATTTT. Its translation: CASSRTGGVDQPQHF.

Details on this clone: The sample contains more than one DNA sequence encoding this CDR3. V usage is TRBV30 and J usage is TRBJ1-5; weak D call: TRBD1 (5 bases). The germline V gene has CDR1 GTSNPN and CDR2 SVGIG (reference sequence). The CDR3 extends over 13 amino acids. Trimming stripped 2 bases from V and 4 bases from J, with 9 bases between. CDR3 residues: CAWSSGGNQPQHF. CDR3 DNA: TGTGCCTGGAGTAGCGGGGGGAATCAGCCCCAGCATTTT. Drawing the rest from reference TRBV30 and TRBJ1-5, the complete variable domain is SQTIHQWPATLVQPVGSPLSLECTVEGTSNPNLYWYRQAAGRGLQLLFYSVGIGQISSEVPQNLSASRPQDRQFILSSKKLLLSDSGFYLCAWSSGGNQPQHFGDGTRLSIL.

V and J are TRBV5-1 and TRBJ2-7; the D gene is possibly TRBD1 (6 bases). The germline V and J ends were trimmed by 0 bases and 4 bases, with 11 bases remaining between them. Germline assignment: CDR1 SGHRS and CDR2 YFSETQ. The CDR3 covers 14 residues. CDR3 sequence (DNA): TGCGCCAGCAGCTTGGGGACAGATCCTTACGAGCAGTACTTC. Translating it yields CASSLGTDPYEQYF.

The sample holds a few counts of this clone. Written as DNA, the CDR3 is TGCGCCAGCAGCTTGGCTTCGGGACAGGGAAACACTGAAGCTTTCTTT. Its translation: CASSLASGQGNTEAFF. The rearrangement uses TRBV5-1 and TRBJ1-1, with TRBD1 identical over 9 bases. V lost 0 bases, J lost 2 bases, and 5 bases stayed unmatched. The CDR3 consists of 16 residues. Germline-derived CDR1 and CDR2 are SGHRS and YFSETQ.

This clone was detected a few times. The gene calls are TRBV10-2 and TRBJ2-3; the D is unclear. This CDR3 has 16 residues. Germline V lookup: CDR1 WSHSY, CDR2 SAAADI. Trimming pared 0 bases from V and 2 bases from J, leaving 12 bases between. The CDR3 region is CASSESTAGTTDTQYF. The CDR3 DNA reads TGCGCCAGCAGTGAGTCGACCGCAGGTACCACAGATACGCAGTATTTT.